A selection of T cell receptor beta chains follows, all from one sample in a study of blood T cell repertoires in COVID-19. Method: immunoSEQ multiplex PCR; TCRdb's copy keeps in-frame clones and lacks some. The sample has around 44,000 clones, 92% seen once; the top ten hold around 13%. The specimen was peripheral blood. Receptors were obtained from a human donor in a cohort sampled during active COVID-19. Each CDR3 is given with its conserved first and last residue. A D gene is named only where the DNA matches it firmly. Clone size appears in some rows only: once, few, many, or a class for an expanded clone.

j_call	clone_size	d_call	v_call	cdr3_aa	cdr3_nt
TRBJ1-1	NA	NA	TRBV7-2	CASSFRNTEAFF	TGTGCCAGCAGCTTCAGGAACACTGAAGCTTTCTTT
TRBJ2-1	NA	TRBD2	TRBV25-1	CASSSSTSGRRANEQFF	TGTGCCAGCAGTTCCTCCACTAGCGGGAGAAGGGCTAATGAGCAGTTCTTC
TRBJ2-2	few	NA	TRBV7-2	CASSLTAGRTGELFF	TGTGCCAGCAGCTTAACGGCAGGTCGGACCGGGGAGCTGTTTTTT
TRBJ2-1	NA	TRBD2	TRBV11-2	CASNPGLASYNEQFF	TGTGCCAGCAATCCGGGACTAGCCTCCTACAATGAGCAGTTCTTC
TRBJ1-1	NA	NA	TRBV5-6	CASSLGWGQDTEAFF	TGTGCCAGCAGCTTGGGTTGGGGGCAGGACACTGAAGCTTTCTTT
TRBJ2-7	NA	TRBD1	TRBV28	CASRSTPGQGKYEQYF	TGTGCCAGCAGGTCCACCCCGGGACAGGGGAAATACGAGCAGTACTTC
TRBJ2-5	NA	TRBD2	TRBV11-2	CASSLGLAGGPGETQYF	TGTGCCAGCAGCTTGGGGCTAGCGGGGGGGCCGGGTGAGACCCAGTACTTC
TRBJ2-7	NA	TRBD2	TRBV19	CASRPRAGGPYEQYF	TGTGCCAGTAGACCGAGAGCGGGAGGCCCCTACGAGCAGTACTTC
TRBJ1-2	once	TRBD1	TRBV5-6	CASSFRGLNYGYTF	TGTGCCAGCAGCTTTAGGGGGCTAAACTATGGCTACACCTTC
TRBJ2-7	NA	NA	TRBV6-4	CASSRDTSSYEQYF	TGTGCCAGCAGCCGGGACACGTCCTCCTACGAGCAGTACTTC
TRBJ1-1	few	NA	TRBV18	CASPDRNTEAFF	TGTGCCAGCCCGGACAGGAACACTGAAGCTTTCTTT
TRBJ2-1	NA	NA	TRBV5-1	CASSLGAVFDEQFF	TGCGCCAGCAGCTTGGGGGCCGTGTTCGATGAGCAGTTCTTC
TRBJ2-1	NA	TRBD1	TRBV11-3	CASSPSDRVSYNEQFF	TGTGCCAGCAGTCCCTCGGACAGGGTAAGCTACAATGAGCAGTTCTTC
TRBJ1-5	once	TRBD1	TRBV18	CASSPDRDQPQHF	TGTGCCAGCTCACCCGACAGGGATCAGCCCCAGCATTTT
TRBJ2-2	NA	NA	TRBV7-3	CASRRTGTGELFF	TGTGCCAGCAGGCGAACAGGGACCGGGGAGCTGTTTTTT
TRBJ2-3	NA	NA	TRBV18	CASSPRGGVSTDTQYF	TGTGCCAGCTCACCAAGGGGGGGGGTAAGCACAGATACGCAGTATTTT
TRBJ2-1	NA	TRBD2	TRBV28	CASSSWELAAGGYNEQFF	TGTGCCAGCAGCTCCTGGGAACTAGCGGCGGGGGGGTACAATGAGCAGTTCTTC
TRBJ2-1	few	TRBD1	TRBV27	CASSLFSGGENEQFF	TGTGCCAGCAGTTTATTTTCAGGGGGCGAAAATGAGCAGTTCTTC
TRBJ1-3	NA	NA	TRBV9	CASSVRGLSSGNTIYF	TGTGCCAGCAGCGTACGAGGACTTTCCTCTGGAAACACCATATATTTT
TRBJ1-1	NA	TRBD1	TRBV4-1	CASSPRRQGFSTEAFF	TGCGCCAGCAGCCCTAGAAGACAGGGATTTAGTACTGAAGCTTTCTTT
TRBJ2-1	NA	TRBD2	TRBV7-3	CASSLSASGNEQFF	TGTGCCAGCAGCTTATCGGCTAGCGGGAACGAGCAGTTCTTC
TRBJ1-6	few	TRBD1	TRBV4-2	CASSQATGASPLHF	TGTGCCAGCAGCCAAGCCACAGGGGCTTCACCCCTCCACTTT
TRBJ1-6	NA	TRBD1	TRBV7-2	CGTGPYNSPLHF	TGCGGGACAGGGCCATATAATTCACCCCTCCACTTT
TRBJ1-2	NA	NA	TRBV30	CACYSRANYGYTF	TGTGCCTGCTACTCACGGGCTAACTATGGCTACACCTTC
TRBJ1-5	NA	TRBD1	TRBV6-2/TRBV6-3	CASSSVRQGLSNQPQHF	TGTGCCAGCAGTTCTGTTCGACAGGGGTTGAGCAATCAGCCCCAGCATTTT
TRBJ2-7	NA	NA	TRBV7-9	CASSTPRHPYEQYF	TGTGCCAGCAGCACCCCGAGACATCCCTACGAGCAGTACTTC
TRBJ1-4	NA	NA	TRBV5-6	CASSFRGANEKLFF	TGTGCCAGCAGCTTTCGGGGGGCTAATGAAAAACTGTTTTTT
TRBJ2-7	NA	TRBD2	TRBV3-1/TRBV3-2	CASSPGGGALYEQYF	TGTGCCAGCAGCCCCGGGGGAGGGGCTCTCTACGAGCAGTACTTC